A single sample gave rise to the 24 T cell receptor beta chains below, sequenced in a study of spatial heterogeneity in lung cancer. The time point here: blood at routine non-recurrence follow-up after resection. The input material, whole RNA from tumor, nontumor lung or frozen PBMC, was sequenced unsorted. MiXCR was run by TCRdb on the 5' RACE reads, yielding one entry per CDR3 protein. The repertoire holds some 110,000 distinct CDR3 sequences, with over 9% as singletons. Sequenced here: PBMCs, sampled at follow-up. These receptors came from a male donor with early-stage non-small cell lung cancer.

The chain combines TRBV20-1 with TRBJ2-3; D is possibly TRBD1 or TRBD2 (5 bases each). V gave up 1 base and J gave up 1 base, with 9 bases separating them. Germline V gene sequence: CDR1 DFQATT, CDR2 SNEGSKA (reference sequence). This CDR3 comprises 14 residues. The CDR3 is CSARVTGRTDTQYF. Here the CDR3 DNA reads TGCAGTGCTAGAGTCACGGGACGCACAGATACGCAGTATTTT.

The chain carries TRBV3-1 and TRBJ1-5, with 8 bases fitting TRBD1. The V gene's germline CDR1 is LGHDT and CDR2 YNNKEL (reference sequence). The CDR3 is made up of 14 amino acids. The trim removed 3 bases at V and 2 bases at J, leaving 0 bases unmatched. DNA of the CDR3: TGTGCCAGCAGCCAGACAGGGGGCAATCAGCCCCAGCATTTT. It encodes CASSQTGGNQPQHF.

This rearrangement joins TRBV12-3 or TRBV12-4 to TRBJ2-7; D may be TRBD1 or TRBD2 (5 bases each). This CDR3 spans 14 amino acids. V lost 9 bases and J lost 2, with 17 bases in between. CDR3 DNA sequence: TGTGCCAGTCGCATCGGGGCAGCTACCTACGAGCAGTACTTC. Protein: CASRIGAATYEQYF.

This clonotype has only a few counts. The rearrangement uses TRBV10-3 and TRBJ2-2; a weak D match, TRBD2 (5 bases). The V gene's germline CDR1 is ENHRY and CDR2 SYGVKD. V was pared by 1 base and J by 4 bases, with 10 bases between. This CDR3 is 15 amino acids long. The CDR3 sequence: CAISELSGPTGELFF. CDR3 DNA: TGTGCCATCAGTGAGTTAAGCGGACCCACCGGGGAGCTGTTTTTT.

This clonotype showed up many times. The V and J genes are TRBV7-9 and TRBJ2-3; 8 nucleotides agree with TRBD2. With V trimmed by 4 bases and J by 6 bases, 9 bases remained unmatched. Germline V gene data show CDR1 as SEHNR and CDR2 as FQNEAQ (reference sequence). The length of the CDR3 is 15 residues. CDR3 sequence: CASSSSGGDGDTQYF. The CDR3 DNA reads TGTGCCAGCAGCTCCAGCGGGGGTGACGGGGATACGCAGTATTTT. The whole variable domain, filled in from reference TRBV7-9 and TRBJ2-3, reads DTGVSQNPRHKITKRGQNVTFRCDPISEHNRLYWYRQTLGQGPEFLTYFQNEAQLEKSRLLSDRFSAERPKGSFSTLEIQRTEQGDSAMYLCASSSSGGDGDTQYFGPGTRLTVL.

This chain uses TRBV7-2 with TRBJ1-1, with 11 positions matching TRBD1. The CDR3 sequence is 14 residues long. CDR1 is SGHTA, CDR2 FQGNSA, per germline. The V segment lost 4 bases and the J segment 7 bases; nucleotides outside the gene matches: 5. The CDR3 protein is CASSWTGGGGEAFF. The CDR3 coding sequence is TGTGCCAGCAGCTGGACAGGGGGCGGTGGTGAAGCTTTCTTT. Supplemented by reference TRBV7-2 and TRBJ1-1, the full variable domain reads GAGVSQSPSNKVTEKGKDVELRCDPISGHTALYWYRQSLGQGLEFLIYFQGNSAPDKSGLPSDRFSAERTGGSVSTLTIQRTQQEDSAVYLCASSWTGGGGEAFFGQGTRLTVV.

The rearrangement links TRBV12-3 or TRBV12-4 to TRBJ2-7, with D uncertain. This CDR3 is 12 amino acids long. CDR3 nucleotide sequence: TGTGCTGCAGGCCGGAGCTCCTACGAGCAGTACTTC. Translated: CAAGRSSYEQYF.

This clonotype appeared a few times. The CDR3 DNA sequence: TGCGCCAGCAGTGAGCAGGATTGGTCAGCTTTCTTT. Amino acids: CASSEQDWSAFF. V and J are TRBV10-2 and TRBJ1-1; D not resolved. There are 12 residues in the CDR3. Germline lookup yields CDR1 WSHSY and CDR2 SAAADI. V lost 2 bases and J 10 bases, leaving 11 bases between the germline ends.

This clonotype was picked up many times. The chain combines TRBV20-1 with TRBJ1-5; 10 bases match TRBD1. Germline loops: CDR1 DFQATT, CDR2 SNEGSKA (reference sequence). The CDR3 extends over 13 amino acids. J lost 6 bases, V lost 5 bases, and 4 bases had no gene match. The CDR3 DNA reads TGCAGTGCTTGGGACAGGGGAACTCAGCCCCAGCATTTT. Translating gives CSAWDRGTQPQHF.

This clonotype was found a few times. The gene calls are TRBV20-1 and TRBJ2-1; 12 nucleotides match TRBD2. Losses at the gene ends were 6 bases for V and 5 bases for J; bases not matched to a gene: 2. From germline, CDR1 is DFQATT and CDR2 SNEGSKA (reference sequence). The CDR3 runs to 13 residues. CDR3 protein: CSARLAGDNEQFF. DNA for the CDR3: TGCAGTGCCCGACTAGCGGGGGACAATGAGCAGTTCTTC.

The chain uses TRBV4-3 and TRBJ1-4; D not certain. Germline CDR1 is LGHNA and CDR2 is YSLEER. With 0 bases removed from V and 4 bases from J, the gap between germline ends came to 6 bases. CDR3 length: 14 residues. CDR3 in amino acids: CASSQESINEKLFF. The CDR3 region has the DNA TGCGCCAGCAGCCAAGAAAGTATTAATGAAAAACTGTTTTTT.

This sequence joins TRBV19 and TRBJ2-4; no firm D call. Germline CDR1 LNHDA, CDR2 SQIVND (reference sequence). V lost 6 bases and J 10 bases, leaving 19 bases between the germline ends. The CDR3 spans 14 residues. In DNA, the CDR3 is TGTGCCAGTAGCCCGAGTCCTCTCCTGGATATTCAGTACTTC. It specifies CASSPSPLLDIQYF.

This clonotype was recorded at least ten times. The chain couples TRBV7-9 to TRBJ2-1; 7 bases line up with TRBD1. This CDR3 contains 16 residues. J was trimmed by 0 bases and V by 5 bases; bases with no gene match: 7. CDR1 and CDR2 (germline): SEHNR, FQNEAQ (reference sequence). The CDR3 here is CASSRGQQPSYNEQFF. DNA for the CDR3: TGTGCCAGCAGCAGGGGACAGCAACCCTCCTACAATGAGCAGTTCTTC.

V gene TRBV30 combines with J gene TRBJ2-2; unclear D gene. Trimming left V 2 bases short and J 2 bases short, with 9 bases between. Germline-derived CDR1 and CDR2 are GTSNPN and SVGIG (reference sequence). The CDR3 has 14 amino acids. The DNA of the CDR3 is TGTGCCTGGAGTATTCAGAGAAACACCGGGGAGCTGTTTTTT. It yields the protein CAWSIQRNTGELFF.

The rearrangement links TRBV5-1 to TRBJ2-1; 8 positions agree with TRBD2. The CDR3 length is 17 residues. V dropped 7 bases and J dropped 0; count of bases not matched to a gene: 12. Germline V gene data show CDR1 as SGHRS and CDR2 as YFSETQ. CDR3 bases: TGCGCCAGCTCCTCCCAGGGCGGGGGGAACTCCTACAATGAGCAGTTCTTC. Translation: CASSSQGGGNSYNEQFF. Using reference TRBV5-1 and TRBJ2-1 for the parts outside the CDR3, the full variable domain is KAGVTQTPRYLIKTRGQQVTLSCSPISGHRSVSWYQQTPGQGLQFLFEYFSETQRNKGNFPGRFSGRQFSNSRSEMNVSTLELGDSALYLCASSSQGGGNSYNEQFFGPGTRLTVL.

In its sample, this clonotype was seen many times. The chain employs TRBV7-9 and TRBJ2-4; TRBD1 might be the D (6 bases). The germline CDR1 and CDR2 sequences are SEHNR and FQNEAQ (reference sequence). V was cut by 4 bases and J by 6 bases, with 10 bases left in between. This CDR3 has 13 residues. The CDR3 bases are TGTGCCAGCAGCTCGGACAGTATAAACATTCAGTACTTC. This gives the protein CASSSDSINIQYF.

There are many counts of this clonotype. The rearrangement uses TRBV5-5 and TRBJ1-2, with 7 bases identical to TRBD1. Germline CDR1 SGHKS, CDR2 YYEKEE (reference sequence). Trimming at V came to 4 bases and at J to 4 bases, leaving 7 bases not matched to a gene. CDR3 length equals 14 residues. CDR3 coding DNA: TGTGCCAGCAGCACGACAGGGTACGGCTATGGCTACACCTTC. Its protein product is CASSTTGYGYGYTF.

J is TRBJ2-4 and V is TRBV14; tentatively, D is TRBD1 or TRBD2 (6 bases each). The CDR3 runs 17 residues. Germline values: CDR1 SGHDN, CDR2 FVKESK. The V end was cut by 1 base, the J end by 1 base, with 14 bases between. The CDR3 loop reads CASSQVGGRTAKNIQYF. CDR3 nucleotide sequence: TGTGCCAGCAGCCAAGTCGGGGGCAGAACGGCCAAAAACATTCAGTACTTC. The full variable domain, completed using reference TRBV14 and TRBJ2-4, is EAGVTQFPSHSVIEKGQTVTLRCDPISGHDNLYWYRRVMGKEIKFLLHFVKESKQDESGMPNNRFLAERTGGTYSTLKVQPAELEDSGVYFCASSQVGGRTAKNIQYFGAGTRLSVL.

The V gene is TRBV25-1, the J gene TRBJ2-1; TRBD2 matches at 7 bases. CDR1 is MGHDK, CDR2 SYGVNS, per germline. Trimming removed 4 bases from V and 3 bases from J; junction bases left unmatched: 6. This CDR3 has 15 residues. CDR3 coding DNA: TGTGCCAGCAGTGCCTCTCGCGGGGGCTACAATGAGCAGTTCTTC. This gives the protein CASSASRGGYNEQFF.

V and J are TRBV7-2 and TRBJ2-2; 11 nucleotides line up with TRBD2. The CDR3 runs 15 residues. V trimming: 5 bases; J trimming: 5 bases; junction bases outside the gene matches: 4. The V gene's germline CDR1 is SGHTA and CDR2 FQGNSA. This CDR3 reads CASSPLAGDTGELFF. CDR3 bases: TGTGCCAGCAGCCCACTAGCGGGGGATACCGGGGAGCTGTTTTTT.

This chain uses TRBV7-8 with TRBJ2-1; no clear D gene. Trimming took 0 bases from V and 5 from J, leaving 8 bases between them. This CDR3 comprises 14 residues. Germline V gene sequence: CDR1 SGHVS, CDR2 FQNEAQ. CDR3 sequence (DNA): TGTGCCAGCAGCTTAGCGCTGCAAAACAATGAGCAGTTCTTC. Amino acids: CASSLALQNNEQFF.

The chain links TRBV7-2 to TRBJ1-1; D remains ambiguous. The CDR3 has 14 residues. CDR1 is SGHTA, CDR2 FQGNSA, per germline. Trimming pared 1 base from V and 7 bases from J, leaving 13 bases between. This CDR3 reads CASSLERVLGEAFF. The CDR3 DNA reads TGTGCCAGCAGCTTAGAAAGGGTTTTAGGTGAAGCTTTCTTT.

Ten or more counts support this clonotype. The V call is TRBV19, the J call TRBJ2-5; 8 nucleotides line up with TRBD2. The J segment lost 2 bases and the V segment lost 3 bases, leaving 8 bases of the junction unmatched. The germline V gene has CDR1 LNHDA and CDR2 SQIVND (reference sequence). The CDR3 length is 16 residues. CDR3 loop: CASSIRLAGSQETQYF. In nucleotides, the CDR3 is TGTGCCAGTAGTATCCGGCTAGCGGGTTCTCAAGAGACCCAGTACTTC.

The CDR3 nucleotides read TGCAGTGCTAGAGGGCCTTCTCTGAACTCCTATAATTCACCCCTCCACTTT. It translates to CSARGPSLNSYNSPLHF. This rearrangement joins TRBV20-1 to TRBJ1-6, with D uncertain. Per germline, CDR1 DFQATT and CDR2 SNEGSKA (reference sequence). This CDR3 comprises 17 residues. Trimming removed 1 base at V and 0 bases at J, with 13 bases between.